Listed below are T cell receptor beta chains from one sample, sequenced in a study of shared clonotypes between healthy human individuals. TCRdb's copy holds only in-frame clones and misses some; the assay was immunoSEQ multiplex PCR. The sample consists of around 1.4 million clones, about 98.5% of them appearing once. The sequenced material came from naive CD4+ T cells sorted from blood. Source of these receptors: a man aged 25 to 45 in good health. Both conserved end residues are part of each CDR3. A D gene is named only where the DNA matches it firmly. Not every row has a clone size; where given, it reads once, few, many or a size class.

CDR3nt,CDR3aa,abundance,v_gene,d_gene,j_gene
TGTGCCATCAGTGATCGGGGACAGGGGGTCCGTGAAGCTTTCTTT,CAISDRGQGVREAFF,NA,TRBV10-3,TRBD1,TRBJ1-1
TGTGCCACCAGCAGCCTCCTTAACACAGATACGCAGTATTTT,CATSSLLNTDTQYF,NA,TRBV15,NA,TRBJ2-3
TGTGCCAGCAGCCATTTAGCGGGAGGCCTACGATCCACAGATACGCAGTATTTT,CASSHLAGGLRSTDTQYF,NA,TRBV14,TRBD2,TRBJ2-3
TGTGCCAGCAGTCAGACTAGCGGGAGTTTAAATTTGTTCTTC,CASSQTSGSLNLFF,NA,TRBV27,TRBD2,TRBJ2-1
TGTGCCAGCAGCTTCCTCCAGGGGTACACTGAAGCTTTCTTT,CASSFLQGYTEAFF,NA,TRBV11-2,NA,TRBJ1-1
TGTGCCAGCAGCTTAGGACCCCGCGGAGCTTTCTTT,CASSLGPRGAFF,NA,TRBV7-9,NA,TRBJ1-1
TGCGCCAGCAGCCAGGTCATCGGCCTCGGCACCGGGGAGCTGTTTTTT,CASSQVIGLGTGELFF,NA,TRBV4-3,NA,TRBJ2-2
TGCGCCAGCAGCCAAGCCAATTACCGGGACAGATTAGTGGCCGGGGAGCTGTTTTTT,CASSQANYRDRLVAGELFF,NA,TRBV4-3,TRBD1,TRBJ2-2
TGTGCCAACTCGACCGGACAGTGGAGATCCCAAGAGACCCAGTACTTC,CANSTGQWRSQETQYF,NA,TRBV6-8,NA,TRBJ2-5
TGTGCCAGCAGTCCGTTGGGGCTAGCGGAGAGGGGCAATGAGCAGTTCTTC,CASSPLGLAERGNEQFF,NA,TRBV27,TRBD2,TRBJ2-1
TGTGCCAGCAGCTTAGCTCGCGGTACTGAAGCTTTCTTT,CASSLARGTEAFF,once,TRBV7-2,NA,TRBJ1-1
TGTGCCAGCAGCACGAAGACTAGCGGCCCCGGAGATACGCAGTATTTT,CASSTKTSGPGDTQYF,NA,TRBV5-4,TRBD2,TRBJ2-3
TGTGCCAGCAGCGTCTTACAGGGGGCCCAAGAGACCCAGTACTTC,CASSVLQGAQETQYF,NA,TRBV7-9,TRBD1,TRBJ2-5
TGTGCCAGCAGTCCTCTAGCGGCAGGCGGCAATGAGCAGTTCTTC,CASSPLAAGGNEQFF,NA,TRBV28,TRBD2,TRBJ2-1
TGTGCCAGCAGCCGTACCCGACTAGCTCAAGAGACCCAGTACTTC,CASSRTRLAQETQYF,NA,TRBV11-3,TRBD2,TRBJ2-5
TGCGCCAGCAGCTTCGGGGGAAGGCTCATAGAGAACACTGAAGCTTTCTTT,CASSFGGRLIENTEAFF,once,TRBV5-1,NA,TRBJ1-1
TGTGCCAGCTCCAGGGCTGACACTGAAGCTTTCTTT,CASSRADTEAFF,once,TRBV6-5,NA,TRBJ1-1
TGTGCCAGCACCTACTCGGACAGGGCGAACACTGAAGCTTTCTTT,CASTYSDRANTEAFF,NA,TRBV6-5,TRBD1,TRBJ1-1
TGCAGCGTAGATGGACAGTCGGAGACCCAGTACTTC,CSVDGQSETQYF,NA,TRBV29-1,NA,TRBJ2-5
TGTGCCAGCCGGGGGTCTGTAACCTATGGCTACACCTTC,CASRGSVTYGYTF,NA,TRBV6-5,NA,TRBJ1-2
TGTGCCAGCAGCGTAGGCGGGGCGCCCTCCTACGAGCAGTACTTC,CASSVGGAPSYEQYF,NA,TRBV9,NA,TRBJ2-7
TGTGCCAGCAGCCCAACTAGCGGGAGCTCAGATACGCAGTATTTT,CASSPTSGSSDTQYF,NA,TRBV5-4,TRBD2,TRBJ2-3
TGCGCCAGCAGCTTGGATGGCGTCGGTGAGCAGTTCTTC,CASSLDGVGEQFF,NA,TRBV5-1,NA,TRBJ2-1
TGTGCCAGCAGGCCGGCGCCAGGGGGCTTTTATGGCTACACCTTC,CASRPAPGGFYGYTF,NA,TRBV6-4,TRBD1,TRBJ1-2
TGTGCCAGCAGGCGAGGACTAGCCTCAGATACGCAGTATTTT,CASRRGLASDTQYF,NA,TRBV6-5,TRBD2,TRBJ2-3
TGTGCCAGAACCCTACCAGGGGTACTTTACTTCTCTGGGGCCAACGTCCTGACTTTC,CARTLPGVLYFSGANVLTF,NA,TRBV5-3,NA,TRBJ2-6
TGTGCCAGCTCACCAAACCGAACCCCTATGACAGGGGGCAAGTCCTACGAGCAGTACTTC,CASSPNRTPMTGGKSYEQYF,NA,TRBV18,TRBD1,TRBJ2-7
TGCAGCGTCGGGAGGGTTTTATCCTACAATGAGCAGTTCTTC,CSVGRVLSYNEQFF,NA,TRBV29-1,TRBD2,TRBJ2-1
TGTGCCAGCAGCCCATTGGGGTTCGACGAGCAGTACTTC,CASSPLGFDEQYF,NA,TRBV7-9,NA,TRBJ2-7
TGTGCCAGCAGCTTATCCTCCTGGGAGACCCAGTACTTC,CASSLSSWETQYF,NA,TRBV11-3,NA,TRBJ2-5
TGTGCCAGCAGTGTTAGACTAGCGGGAGGCCTAGCCAAAAACATTCAGTACTTC,CASSVRLAGGLAKNIQYF,NA,TRBV6-1,TRBD2,TRBJ2-4
TGCGCCAGCAGCAAGGACATAGGCGAGCAGTACTTC,CASSKDIGEQYF,NA,TRBV5-1,NA,TRBJ2-7
TGTGCCAGCAGTTCGACGCGATACAATGAGCAGTTCTTC,CASSSTRYNEQFF,NA,TRBV27,NA,TRBJ2-1
TGCAGCGTTTATCGCGGGAGGGGCCAGGGGACCCAGTACTTC,CSVYRGRGQGTQYF,NA,TRBV29-1,TRBD2,TRBJ2-5
TGTGCCAGCTCAACCACAGGGAGGGATCAGCCCCAGCATTTT,CASSTTGRDQPQHF,NA,TRBV18,NA,TRBJ1-5
TGTGCCAGCAGCTTGGAGGGGGTCGAGGGCACTGAAGCTTTCTTT,CASSLEGVEGTEAFF,NA,TRBV5-4,NA,TRBJ1-1
TGTGCCAGCAGCGTAGGACAGGGTCTCGAGACCCAGTACTTC,CASSVGQGLETQYF,NA,TRBV9,TRBD1,TRBJ2-5
TGTGCCAGCAGTCGGGACTTGTCCCACGAGCAGTACTTC,CASSRDLSHEQYF,NA,TRBV6-6,NA,TRBJ2-7
TGTGCCAGCTCACCACGGGGGGAGCTGGTCTCTGGGGCCAACGTCCTGACTTTC,CASSPRGELVSGANVLTF,NA,TRBV18,NA,TRBJ2-6
TGTGCCACCAGCAGAAGCCCTGGGCTAGCGGGAGCTGGGGCCAACGTCCTGACTTTC,CATSRSPGLAGAGANVLTF,NA,TRBV15,TRBD2,TRBJ2-6
TGTGCCAGCAGCAAGGGACAGGGCAAGTACACCTTC,CASSKGQGKYTF,NA,TRBV9,TRBD1,TRBJ1-2
TGTGCCAGCAGTAGCGGTTACCAAGAGACCCAGTACTTC,CASSSGYQETQYF,NA,TRBV2,NA,TRBJ2-5
TGTGCCAGCAGTAGACAGATAGCGGGAGCGGAGACCCAGTACTTC,CASSRQIAGAETQYF,NA,TRBV25-1,TRBD2,TRBJ2-5
TGTGCCAGCAGTGAATCGGGCGGCTACGAGCAGTACTTC,CASSESGGYEQYF,NA,TRBV25-1,NA,TRBJ2-7
TGTGCCAGTAGTTTGCTAGCGGGAGCGTCAGAGACCCAGTACTTC,CASSLLAGASETQYF,NA,TRBV19,TRBD2,TRBJ2-5
TGCGCCAGCAGCCAAGAAACGGGGGCCGAAAAACTGTTTTTT,CASSQETGAEKLFF,NA,TRBV4-3,NA,TRBJ1-4
TGTGCCAGCAGTATAGGGACGGTTGAAGCTTTCTTT,CASSIGTVEAFF,NA,TRBV6-1,NA,TRBJ1-1
TGCGCCAGCAGCATAGACACCGCCTCGACCTACGAGCAGTACTTC,CASSIDTASTYEQYF,NA,TRBV5-1,NA,TRBJ2-7
TGCAGCGTTGAAGAGTGGACTAGCGGTTACAATGAGCAGTTCTTC,CSVEEWTSGYNEQFF,NA,TRBV29-1,TRBD2,TRBJ2-1
TGTGCCAGCCGGGAGCATAGCAATCAGCCCCAGCATTTT,CASREHSNQPQHF,NA,TRBV19,NA,TRBJ1-5
TGTGCCAGTAGTGGCGGGAAAAAGGAGACTCGCTATGGCTACACCTTC,CASSGGKKETRYGYTF,NA,TRBV19,NA,TRBJ1-2
TGTGCCAGCAGCCCTAATGTCCCCCAGGGAAAACTGTTTTTT,CASSPNVPQGKLFF,NA,TRBV14,NA,TRBJ1-4
TGTGCCAGCAGCTTAGCGCTAGCGGTCCAGACAGATACGCAGTATTTT,CASSLALAVQTDTQYF,NA,TRBV7-9,TRBD2,TRBJ2-3
TGTGCCAGTACTGCCGGGAGCGGCTACAATGAGCAGTTCTTC,CASTAGSGYNEQFF,NA,TRBV19,NA,TRBJ2-1
TGTGCCAGCGGAAGGGGGCCGAACTATGGCTACACCTTC,CASGRGPNYGYTF,NA,TRBV28,TRBD1,TRBJ1-2
TGCGCCAGCAGCTTGGGGTCTTGGGATCGAGGGAGCCACTATGGCTACACCTTC,CASSLGSWDRGSHYGYTF,NA,TRBV5-1,NA,TRBJ1-2
TGTGCCAGCAGTCCGGGACAGGTAGGAGAGACCCAGTACTTC,CASSPGQVGETQYF,NA,TRBV7-9,TRBD1,TRBJ2-5
TGCAGCGTTAAGCTGACAGCAAATGAAAAACTGTTTTTT,CSVKLTANEKLFF,once,TRBV29-1,NA,TRBJ1-4
TGTGCCAGCTCACCACTCCAGACAGAATCTGAAGCTTTCTTT,CASSPLQTESEAFF,once,TRBV18,NA,TRBJ1-1
TGCGCCAGCAGCTTGGTGGGATCTCATCGGTTCACTGAAGCTTTCTTT,CASSLVGSHRFTEAFF,NA,TRBV5-1,NA,TRBJ1-1